Below are 22 T cell receptor beta chains sequenced from a single sample in a study of control samples from healthy donors and cancer patients. Using immunoSEQ multiplex PCR, the repertoire was profiled, and TCRdb retains in-frame clones only, with some absent. There are more than 150,000 clones in the sample; 92% occur only once, and 0.68% lies in the top ten. The sample consisted of blood. These receptors were obtained from a woman aged 25 to 39 in good health.

The genes are TRBV5-6 and TRBJ1-1; a weak D match, TRBD1 (5 bases). The V and J ends lost 5 bases and 6 bases respectively, with 11 bases between them. Germline V gives CDR1 SGHDT, CDR2 YYEEEE. This CDR3 has 12 residues. CDR3 coding DNA: TGTGCCAGCAGGTCCTTGGGGGCTGAAGCTTTCTTT. Encoded protein: CASRSLGAEAFF.

The chain combines TRBV19 with TRBJ1-2; 7 bases fit TRBD1. V shed 5 bases and J 3 bases; nucleotides not matched to a gene: 9. The CDR3 covers 15 residues. Germline assignment: CDR1 LNHDA and CDR2 SQIVND (reference sequence). This chain's CDR3 is CASSDLGGAHYGYTF. The CDR3 bases are TGTGCCAGTAGTGACCTAGGGGGCGCTCACTATGGCTACACCTTC. Full variable domain (remainder filled in from reference TRBV19 and TRBJ1-2): DGGITQSPKYLFRKEGQNVTLSCEQNLNHDAMYWYRQDPGQGLRLIYYSQIVNDFQKGDIAEGYSVSREKKESFPLTVTSAQKNPTAFYLCASSDLGGAHYGYTFGSGTRLTVV.

The V and J genes are TRBV5-1 and TRBJ1-1, with D possibly being TRBD1 (5 bases). The CDR3 totals 17 residues. Germline values: CDR1 SGHRS, CDR2 YFSETQ. The V end lost 0 bases, the J end lost 0 bases, and 15 bases lay between the germline ends. CDR3 nucleotide sequence: TGCGCCAGCAGCTTGGTGGGGCCGAGGGTCATGAACACTGAAGCTTTCTTT. Translation gives CASSLVGPRVMNTEAFF.

The chain recombines TRBV28 with TRBJ2-7; 7 bases line up with TRBD1. The CDR3 runs to 13 residues. Germline trimming cut 5 bases from V and 2 bases from J; bases unmatched to any gene: 3. From germline, CDR1 is MDHEN and CDR2 SYDVKM. CDR3 region: CASSEGQTYEQYF. CDR3 in DNA: TGTGCCAGCAGTGAGGGACAGACCTACGAGCAGTACTTC.

V and J are TRBV28 and TRBJ1-3; TRBD1 agrees at 7 bases. CDR3 length: 16 residues. With 5 bases clipped from V and 0 bases from J, the junction kept 7 bases outside the gene matches. Germline loops: CDR1 MDHEN, CDR2 SYDVKM. The CDR3 nucleotides are TGTGCCAGCAGTGCCTCGGACAGGCCCTCTGGAAACACCATATATTTT. It specifies CASSASDRPSGNTIYF.

CDR3 in DNA: TGTGCCAGCAGTGCGACCGGGCTAACCACCGGGGAGCTGTTTTTT. Its translation: CASSATGLTTGELFF. This chain joins TRBV6-4 and TRBJ2-2; D remains unclear. The length of the CDR3 is 15 residues. Germline CDR1 is MRHNA and CDR2 is SNTAGT. V lost 4 bases, J lost 4 bases, and 13 bases lay in between.

The chain joins TRBV3-1 (or the pseudogene TRBV3-2) to TRBJ2-1; 9 bases are a match to TRBD1. The V and J ends lost 3 bases and 7 bases, in that order; junction bases with no gene match: 10. The V gene's germline CDR1 is LGHDT and CDR2 YNNKEL (reference sequence). The CDR3 sequence is 16 residues long. CDR3: CASSHTGTGLGNEQFF. The CDR3 coding sequence is TGTGCCAGCAGCCACACCGGGACAGGGCTGGGGAATGAGCAGTTCTTC.

The chain recombines TRBV29-1 with TRBJ2-1; D is perhaps TRBD2 (6 bases). From germline, CDR1 is SQVTM and CDR2 ANQGSEA. V shed 7 bases and J shed 9 bases, with 19 bases lying between them. This CDR3 contains 13 residues. As DNA, the CDR3 is TGCAGCGCCACCCCGGGACCGCGGGGTGAGCAGTTCTTC. Translated, it gives CSATPGPRGEQFF.

This chain joins TRBV27 and TRBJ2-7, with 8 bases identical to TRBD2. V trimming: 5 bases; J trimming: 6 bases; junction bases outside the gene matches: 6. CDR1 is MNHEY, CDR2 SMNVEV, per germline (reference sequence). CDR3 size: 13 residues. The CDR3 here is CASSSGRFLEQYF. The DNA of the CDR3 is TGTGCCAGCAGTAGCGGGAGATTTCTCGAGCAGTACTTC.

This chain joins TRBV5-6 and TRBJ1-5; D unclear. This CDR3 region has 13 residues. Germline assignment: CDR1 SGHDT and CDR2 YYEEEE. V lost 3 bases, J lost 0 bases, and 4 bases lay in between. The CDR3 protein is CASSYYSNQPQHF. For the CDR3, the DNA is TGTGCCAGCAGCTACTATAGCAATCAGCCCCAGCATTTT.

V and J are TRBV3-1 (or the pseudogene TRBV3-2) and TRBJ2-1; 8 bases line up with TRBD2. Germline V gene sequence: CDR1 LGHDT, CDR2 YNNKEL (reference sequence). With V trimmed by 3 bases and J by 3 bases, 7 bases remained unmatched. This CDR3 has 16 amino acids. The CDR3 region is CASSHPSGSLYNEQFF. The CDR3 DNA follows: TGTGCCAGCAGCCATCCCAGCGGGAGTCTCTACAATGAGCAGTTCTTC.

The chain has TRBV2 and TRBJ2-3; perhaps TRBD2 as D (6 bases). Looked up from germline, CDR1 is SNHLY and CDR2 is FYNNEI. V lost 3 bases to trimming and J lost 0 bases, with 10 bases between them. The CDR3 length is 15 residues. The CDR3, as DNA: TGTGCCAGCAGTGAGTTCGGGAGTAGCACAGATACGCAGTATTTT. Translation gives CASSEFGSSTDTQYF. The complete variable domain, with remaining parts taken from reference TRBV2 and TRBJ2-3, reads EPEVTQTPSHQVTQMGQEVILRCVPISNHLYFYWYRQILGQKVEFLVSFYNNEISEKSEIFDDQFSVERPDGSNFTLKIRSTKLEDSAMYFCASSEFGSSTDTQYFGPGTRLTVL.

The chain is built from TRBV18 and TRBJ2-7; TRBD1 matches 7 bases. Per the germline V gene, CDR1 is KGHSH and CDR2 is LQKENI. The V and J ends lost 6 bases and 5 bases, in that order; junction bases with no gene match: 10. The CDR3 has 14 residues. The CDR3 loop reads CASSSTGDIDEQYF. The CDR3 DNA follows: TGTGCCAGCTCGTCTACAGGGGATATAGACGAGCAGTACTTC.

V is TRBV28 and J is TRBJ1-4; D is undetermined. This CDR3 region has 16 residues. V lost 5 bases, J lost 8 bases, and 21 bases lay in between. Germline CDR1 is MDHEN and CDR2 is SYDVKM. The CDR3 DNA follows: TGTGCCAGCAGTCCCGACTTTTGGGTCCCCGGGGAAAAACTGTTTTTT. Its protein is CASSPDFWVPGEKLFF.

The chain employs TRBV6-6 and TRBJ2-7; no firm D call. V was cut by 4 bases and J by 0 bases, with 13 bases left in between. Germline V CDR1 and CDR2: MNHNY, SVGAGI (reference sequence). This CDR3 has 15 amino acids. The CDR3 loop is CASSSSDGSSYEQYF. DNA of the CDR3: TGTGCCAGCAGTTCCTCGGACGGAAGCTCCTACGAGCAGTACTTC.

The chain uses TRBV21-1 and TRBJ2-2. TRBV21-1 is described as a pseudogene. The CDR3 is made up of 18 amino acids. CDR3 loop: CASSKRNSREWNTGELFF. CDR3 bases: TGTGCCAGCAGCAAACGGAACTCCAGGGAGTGGAACACCGGGGAGCTGTTTTTT.

This clone turned up a few times. The chain recombines TRBV27 with TRBJ2-2, with a possible D match to TRBD1 (5 bases). CDR1 MNHEY and CDR2 SMNVEV come from the germline V gene (reference sequence). CDR3 length: 13 amino acids. The V gene lost 3 bases and the J gene lost 6 bases, with 8 bases spanning the gap. CDR3 bases: TGTGCCAGCAGTTTGGTAGGGGCCGGGGAGCTGTTTTTT. Translating gives CASSLVGAGELFF.

The CDR3 sequence: CASSPGGTSYEQYF. CDR3 nucleotides: TGTGCCAGCAGCCCCGGAGGGACCTCCTACGAGCAGTACTTC. The V call is TRBV5-4, the J call TRBJ2-7, with D tentatively TRBD2 (6 bases). The CDR3 consists of 14 residues. Looked up from germline, CDR1 is SGHNT and CDR2 is YYREEE (reference sequence). V lost 4 bases and J lost 0, with 11 bases in between. The full variable domain, rest sourced from reference TRBV5-4 and TRBJ2-7, is ETGVTQSPTHLIKTRGQQVTLRCSSQSGHNTVSWYQQALGQGPQFIFQYYREEENGRGNFPPRFSGLQFPNYSSELNVNALELDDSALYLCASSPGGTSYEQYFGPGTRLTVT.

This clone was counted only a few times. The V gene is TRBV6-5, the J gene TRBJ1-1, with 7 nucleotides matching TRBD1. The germline V gene has CDR1 MNHEY and CDR2 SVGAGI. The CDR3 length is 13 residues. The V and J ends lost 7 bases and 0 bases, in that order; junction bases with no gene match: 2. The CDR3 reads CASTGQLNTEAFF. The DNA for the CDR3 is TGTGCCAGCACGGGACAGCTGAACACTGAAGCTTTCTTT.

The chain couples TRBV13 to TRBJ2-3, with D unclear. Germline V gene lookup returns CDR1 PRHDT and CDR2 FYEKMQ (reference sequence). V lost 2 bases to trimming and J lost 2 bases, with 5 bases between them. CDR3 size: 13 residues. The DNA of the CDR3 is TGTGCCAGCAGCTTACAGTCCACAGATACGCAGTATTTT. This gives the protein CASSLQSTDTQYF. The full variable domain, completed using reference TRBV13 and TRBJ2-3, is AAGVIQSPRHLIKEKRETATLKCYPIPRHDTVYWYQQGPGQDPQFLISFYEKMQSDKGSIPDRFSAQQFSDYHSELNMSSLELGDSALYFCASSLQSTDTQYFGPGTRLTVL.

The chain recombines TRBV29-1 with TRBJ2-3; 9 positions agree with TRBD1. Germline V gives CDR1 SQVTM, CDR2 ANQGSEA. The CDR3 has 14 residues. The trim removed 7 bases at V and 4 bases at J, leaving 9 bases unmatched. The CDR3 loop is CSARTGGGPDTQYF. Written as DNA, the CDR3 is TGCAGCGCAAGAACAGGGGGCGGACCAGATACGCAGTATTTT.

Only a few counts were recorded for this clone. Other DNA variants within this sample encode the same CDR3. V gene TRBV7-3 combines with J gene TRBJ2-5; D may be TRBD2 (6 bases). Trimming removed 3 bases at V and 1 base at J, with 6 bases between. Germline V lookup: CDR1 SGHTA, CDR2 FQGTGA. CDR3 length equals 13 residues. CDR3 DNA: TGTGCCAGCAGCTTCGGGAGCCAAGAGACCCAGTACTTC. It yields the protein CASSFGSQETQYF.